This TCR beta chain is from a study of Tregs in tolerant kidney transplant recipients. Details on this clone: What it recognizes is unknown.

Broader study findings: No direct test of biological reproducibility was done here.

The table came from immunoSEQ multiplex PCR; TCRdb's copy has only in-frame clones and leaves some out. The data show some 69,000 clones, about 83% seen once. Sequences were obtained from CD4+ T cells from blood. The receptor was isolated from a human donor in good health.

In nucleotides, the CDR3 is TGTGCCAGCAGCAGGGGCCCCGGACAGCTTGGTTATGGCTACACCTTC. Translating gives CASSRGPGQLGYGYTF. The chain joins TRBV21-1 to TRBJ1-2; the table gives TRBD1 as D, unverified against the DNA. TRBV21-1 is a pseudogene locus. CDR3 size: 16 residues.